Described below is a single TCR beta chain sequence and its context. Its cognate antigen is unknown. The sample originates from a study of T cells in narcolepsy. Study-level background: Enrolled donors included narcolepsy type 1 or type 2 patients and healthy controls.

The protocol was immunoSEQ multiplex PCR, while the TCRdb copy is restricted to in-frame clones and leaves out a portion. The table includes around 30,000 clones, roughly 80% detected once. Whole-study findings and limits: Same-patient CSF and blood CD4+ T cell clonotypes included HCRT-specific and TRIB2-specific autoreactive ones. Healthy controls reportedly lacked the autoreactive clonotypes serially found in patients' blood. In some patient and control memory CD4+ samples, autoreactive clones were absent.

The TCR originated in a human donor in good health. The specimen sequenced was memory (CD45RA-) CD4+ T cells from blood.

CDR3 DNA: TGTGCCTGGATCAGAGCGGGGCCCCTTAGGGCCGGGGAGCTGTTTTTT. Amino acid sequence: CAWIRAGPLRAGELFF. J is TRBJ2-2 and V is TRBV30; 7 bases agree with TRBD2. The CDR3 loop spans 16 amino acids. CDR1 and CDR2 from the germline V gene are GTSNPN and SVGIG (reference sequence). Trimming cost V 4 bases and J 6 bases; bases outside gene matches: 14.